The 30 T cell receptor beta chains below come from one sample, sequenced in a study of T-cell reconstitution after alpha-beta-depleted transplantation in children. The library targeted TCRbeta and was prepared with unique molecular identifiers. TCRdb called the PCR reads again in MiXCR, with one record for every CDR3 protein. The sample shows over 200,000 distinct CDR3 sequences, around 9.9% of them seen only once. Material: PBMCs, obtained before TCRalphabeta/CD19-depleted stem cell transplant. Receptors originate from a child younger than two with acute myeloid leukemia, due to receive a stem cell transplant.

This clonotype was picked up many times. This chain joins TRBV5-1 and TRBJ2-3, with D possibly being TRBD2 (5 bases). Deletions cut 6 bases from V and 5 bases from J, with 13 bases between. CDR3 size: 13 residues. Germline V gene data show CDR1 as SGHRS and CDR2 as YFSETQ. The CDR3 DNA reads as TGCGCCAGCAAGAAGGGAGACGGAGATACGCAGTATTTT. Residues: CASKKGDGDTQYF. Looking up the rest from reference TRBV5-1 and TRBJ2-3 gives the full variable domain: KAGVTQTPRYLIKTRGQQVTLSCSPISGHRSVSWYQQTPGQGLQFLFEYFSETQRNKGNFPGRFSGRQFSNSRSEMNVSTLELGDSALYLCASKKGDGDTQYFGPGTRLTVL.

This clonotype was seen more than once but under ten times. The rearrangement uses TRBV10-2 and TRBJ1-1; D gene unclear. From germline, CDR1 is WSHSY and CDR2 SAAADI. The length of the CDR3 is 13 residues. With 2 bases removed from V and 6 bases from J, the gap between germline ends came to 10 bases. In DNA form, the CDR3 reads TGCGCCAGCAGTGAGCGGTGGCCCCCTGAAGCTTTCTTT. Its protein is CASSERWPPEAFF.

This clonotype was seen many times. The chain links TRBV5-1 to TRBJ2-1; the match to TRBD1 covers 9 bases. Germline V gene lookup returns CDR1 SGHRS and CDR2 YFSETQ. Losses at the gene ends were 2 bases for V and 6 bases for J; bases not matched to a gene: 9. The CDR3 contains 16 residues. CDR3 DNA: TGCGCCAGCAGCTTATCAGGACAGGGGCGGGTCAATGAGCAGTTCTTC. This codes for CASSLSGQGRVNEQFF.

This clonotype was seen at least ten times. The chain uses TRBV5-1 and TRBJ2-7, with D unclear. The CDR3 runs 14 residues. Trimming shortened V by 1 base and J by 3 bases, and 11 bases separated the two germline ends. Germline assignment: CDR1 SGHRS and CDR2 YFSETQ. The CDR3 is CASSLIGPNYEQYF. The CDR3 nucleotides read TGCGCCAGCAGCTTGATTGGGCCGAACTACGAGCAGTACTTC.

This clonotype has at least ten counts. The chain carries TRBV7-9 and TRBJ1-2; possible D gene TRBD1, 5 bases. Trimming took off 5 bases at V and 6 bases at J, with 19 bases between the two ends. Germline V gene sequence: CDR1 SEHNR, CDR2 FQNEAQ (reference sequence). This CDR3 is 15 amino acids long. CDR3 loop: CASSPYEGLKNGYTF. CDR3 nucleotides: TGTGCCAGCAGCCCATACGAGGGGCTTAAGAATGGCTACACCTTC. The full variable domain, its missing parts supplied by reference TRBV7-9 and TRBJ1-2, is DTGVSQNPRHKITKRGQNVTFRCDPISEHNRLYWYRQTLGQGPEFLTYFQNEAQLEKSRLLSDRFSAERPKGSFSTLEIQRTEQGDSAMYLCASSPYEGLKNGYTFGSGTRLTVV.

This clonotype was seen ten or more times. V and J are TRBV18 and TRBJ2-5, with D hard to call. V was cut by 6 bases and J by 0 bases, with 5 bases left in between. The length of the CDR3 is 12 residues. Germline CDR1 reads KGHSH; CDR2 reads LQKENI. CDR3 loop: CASSPYQETQYF. CDR3 in DNA: TGTGCCAGCTCGCCGTACCAAGAGACCCAGTACTTC.

This clonotype was recorded a few times. The rearrangement links TRBV28 to TRBJ2-5; D is ambiguous. Germline-derived CDR1 and CDR2 are MDHEN and SYDVKM. Trimming left V 10 bases short and J 1 base short, with 13 bases between. This CDR3 contains 13 residues. CDR3 loop: CAMGPGPQETQYF. CDR3 in DNA: TGTGCCATGGGCCCTGGTCCCCAAGAGACCCAGTACTTC.

This clonotype has only a few counts. The chain uses TRBV5-1 and TRBJ2-5; D possibly corresponds to TRBD2 (5 bases). Germline loops: CDR1 SGHRS, CDR2 YFSETQ. There are 14 residues in the CDR3. V was trimmed by 4 bases and J by 2 bases, leaving 12 bases between them. The CDR3 loop reads CASSATSEQETQYF. Written as DNA, the CDR3 is TGCGCCAGCAGCGCCACTAGTGAACAAGAGACCCAGTACTTC.

This clonotype was seen many times. The chain is built from TRBV5-1 and TRBJ2-2; no clear D gene. The V gene's germline CDR1 is SGHRS and CDR2 YFSETQ. Trimming removed 0 bases from V and 4 bases from J, with 4 bases in between. The CDR3 contains 13 residues. CDR3 in amino acids: CASSLAATGELFF. CDR3 bases: TGCGCCAGCAGCTTGGCTGCCACCGGGGAGCTGTTTTTT.

This clonotype was observed at least ten times. V gene TRBV12-3 or TRBV12-4 combines with J gene TRBJ1-2; 10 bases agree with TRBD1. The CDR3 consists of 15 residues. After removal of 2 bases from V and 3 bases from J, the junction contained 3 bases not matched to a gene. CDR3 region: CASSLWDRGDYGYTF. The CDR3 DNA reads TGTGCCAGCAGTTTATGGGACAGGGGCGACTATGGCTACACCTTC.

Many counts were recorded for this clonotype. The chain uses TRBV5-1 and TRBJ2-1, with TRBD2 as a possible D gene (6 bases). CDR3 length equals 15 residues. Looked up from germline, CDR1 is SGHRS and CDR2 is YFSETQ. V lost 0 bases to trimming and J lost 1 base, with 8 bases between them. The CDR3 region is CASSLDGTSYNEQFF. Written as DNA, the CDR3 is TGCGCCAGCAGCTTGGACGGGACTTCCTACAATGAGCAGTTCTTC.

There are many counts of this clonotype. The J gene is TRBJ2-6, the V gene TRBV10-3; no clear D gene. The CDR3 sequence is 17 residues long. Per germline, CDR1 ENHRY and CDR2 SYGVKD. V was pared by 2 bases and J by 0 bases, with 11 bases between. CDR3 residues: CAISEVPHSSGANVLTF. The CDR3 nucleotides are TGTGCCATCAGTGAGGTACCACATAGCTCTGGGGCCAACGTCCTGACTTTC.

This clonotype occurred many times. The DNA for the CDR3 is TGTGCCAGCAGCCAAGAAACGCTCGCCTTCCAAGAGACCCAGTACTTC. Residues: CASSQETLAFQETQYF. The chain couples TRBV4-2 to TRBJ2-5; D not certain. CDR3 length: 16 amino acids. Trimming cost V 0 bases and J 1 base, with 12 bases left between them. Germline lookup yields CDR1 LGHNA and CDR2 YNFKEQ.

The sample holds a few counts of this clonotype. The chain has TRBV27 and TRBJ1-4, with D perhaps TRBD1 (6 bases). Trimming left V 5 bases short and J 2 bases short, with 12 bases between. Looked up from germline, CDR1 is MNHEY and CDR2 is SMNVEV (reference sequence). The CDR3 spans 15 residues. The CDR3 DNA sequence: TGTGCCAGCAGTGTTGAGGGGGGCACTAATGAAAAACTGTTTTTT. Translation: CASSVEGGTNEKLFF.

This clonotype was counted ten times or more. The chain employs TRBV28 and TRBJ1-2, with TRBD1 matching over 8 bases. CDR1 is MDHEN, CDR2 SYDVKM, per germline. J gave up 6 bases and V 6 bases, and 9 bases lay outside the gene matches. This CDR3 region has 14 residues. CDR3 sequence reads: CASSEGRGRDGYTF. In DNA form, the CDR3 reads TGTGCCAGCAGCGAAGGCAGGGGGCGAGATGGCTACACCTTC.

This clonotype was found a few times. The CDR3 DNA reads as TGTGCCAGCAGCCAAGAGGGGGGGCCCTACAATGAGCAGTTCTTC. Its translation is CASSQEGGPYNEQFF. V is TRBV3-1 and J is TRBJ2-1; D may be TRBD2 (7 bases). Germline-derived CDR1 and CDR2 are LGHDT and YNNKEL (reference sequence). The CDR3 has 15 amino acids. V dropped 0 bases and J dropped 2 bases, with 8 bases sitting between them.

This clonotype was counted at least ten times. The chain has TRBV3-1 and TRBJ2-7; 13 bases are a match to TRBD2. The V and J ends lost 6 bases and 2 bases, in that order; junction bases with no gene match: 4. The length of the CDR3 is 15 residues. The germline V gene has CDR1 LGHDT and CDR2 YNNKEL (reference sequence). The DNA for the CDR3 is TGTGCCAGCAGACTAGGGACTAGCGGGACCTACGAGCAGTACTTC. Encoded protein: CASRLGTSGTYEQYF.

Concerning this clonotype: A much larger clone lies a single base off, so this may be a read error. The CDR3 here is CASNAVISTEAFF. CDR3 nucleotides: TGTGCCAGCAACGCAGTGATAAGCACTGAAGCTTTCTTT. The chain uses TRBV28 and TRBJ1-1; D uncertain. Germline V gives CDR1 MDHEN, CDR2 SYDVKM. The ends were cut back, 7 bases at V and 4 bases at J, with 13 bases in the middle. The CDR3 totals 13 residues.

This clonotype has at least ten counts. Germline is not matched at one junction end, which may reflect a read error. The rearrangement uses TRBV7-3 and TRBJ2-2, with TRBD2 matching 9 bases. Germline V gene data show CDR1 as SGHTA and CDR2 as FQGTGA. The CDR3 is 16 amino acids. In DNA, the CDR3 is TGTGCCAGCAGCTTAGTCCTAGCGGGGAACACCTGGGAGCTGTTTTTT. Amino acid sequence: CASSLVLAGNTWELFF. Combining the CDR3 with reference TRBV7-3 and TRBJ2-2 gives the whole variable domain GAGVSQTPSNKVTEKGKYVELRCDPISGHTALYWYRQSLGQGPEFLIYFQGTGAADDSGLPNDRFFAVRPEGSVSTLKIQRTERGDSAVYLCASSLVLAGNTWELFFGEGSRLTVL.

This clonotype was seen a few times. The chain is built from TRBV14 and TRBJ2-7, with D hard to call. The V gene lost 2 bases and the J gene lost 4 bases, with 15 bases spanning the gap. Germline V gene lookup returns CDR1 SGHDN and CDR2 FVKESK. This CDR3 contains 15 residues. In DNA, the CDR3 is TGTGCCAGCAGCCAATACCCCGGACGAGAATACGAGCAGTACTTC. Protein sequence: CASSQYPGREYEQYF.

This clonotype was seen at least ten times. The chain links TRBV27 to TRBJ2-3; D is uncertain. Germline CDR1 and CDR2: MNHEY and SMNVEV (reference sequence). Deletions cut 2 bases from V and 3 bases from J, with 12 bases between. The CDR3 has 15 amino acids. The CDR3 DNA sequence: TGTGCCAGCAGTTTAAAGATAGCATGGACAGATACGCAGTATTTT. Its protein product is CASSLKIAWTDTQYF.

This clonotype appeared many times. The chain recombines TRBV24-1 with TRBJ2-1, with TRBD2 identical over 10 bases. This CDR3 has 16 amino acids. Germline CDR1 KGHDR, CDR2 SFDVKD. Trimming at V came to 3 bases and at J to 8 bases, leaving 9 bases not matched to a gene. CDR3 nucleotide sequence: TGTGCCACCAGTGATCCACTAGCGGGACCCCAGGATGAGCAGTTCTTC. As protein: CATSDPLAGPQDEQFF.

This clonotype has ten or more counts. Written as DNA, the CDR3 is TGTGCCAGCAGCCAAGATACAGGGGAAGGCTATGGCTACACCTTC. Residues: CASSQDTGEGYGYTF. The chain is built from TRBV7-9 and TRBJ1-2; 7 bases line up with TRBD1. Germline-derived CDR1 and CDR2 are SEHNR and FQNEAQ (reference sequence). Trimming took 5 bases from V and 4 from J; bases not matched to a gene: 10. The CDR3 covers 15 residues.

This clonotype was detected many times. This chain connects TRBV2 to TRBJ2-2; D uncertain. Trimming cost V 7 bases and J 0 bases, with 12 bases left between them. This CDR3 contains 15 residues. Germline V CDR1 and CDR2: SNHLY, FYNNEI. CDR3 nucleotides: TGTGCCAGCATACACGAGACACCGAACACCGGGGAGCTGTTTTTT. Its protein is CASIHETPNTGELFF.

This clonotype was seen at least ten times. The V call is TRBV12-3 or TRBV12-4, the J call TRBJ2-7; 8 positions match TRBD1. The CDR3 is 14 residues long. V gave up 2 bases and J gave up 1 base; unmatched junction bases: 1. The CDR3 DNA sequence: TGTGCCAGCAGTTTAAACAGGGGGTCCTACGAGCAGTACTTC. This sequence encodes CASSLNRGSYEQYF.

This clonotype was found many times. The chain has TRBV5-1 and TRBJ1-2, with D possibly being TRBD1 (5 bases). The CDR3 totals 13 residues. The germline gives CDR1 SGHRS, CDR2 YFSETQ. V was cut by 2 bases and J by 8 bases, with 13 bases left in between. The CDR3 protein is CASSFTGVGGYTF. In DNA form, the CDR3 reads TGCGCCAGCAGCTTCACGGGGGTGGGCGGCTACACCTTC.

This clonotype came up many times. The rearrangement uses TRBV6-1 and TRBJ1-2; D is unclear. Trimming took 2 bases from V and 5 from J, leaving 6 bases between them. There are 12 residues in the CDR3. Germline CDR1 MNHNS, CDR2 SASEGT. In DNA form, the CDR3 reads TGTGCCAGCAGTGAACAGATATATGGCTACACCTTC. Amino acids: CASSEQIYGYTF.

This clonotype was recorded only once. This chain joins TRBV5-6 and TRBJ2-7, with D perhaps matching TRBD1 or TRBD2 (5 bases each). CDR1 is SGHDT, CDR2 YYEEEE, per germline. This CDR3 has 13 amino acids. V was trimmed by 4 bases and J by 3 bases, leaving 11 bases between them. CDR3 nucleotide sequence: TGTGCCAGCAGCCTGAGGGACCTCTACGAGCAGTACTTC. It specifies CASSLRDLYEQYF.

In the case of this clonotype: One base away lies a much larger clone, so this may be a sequencing read error. The J gene is TRBJ1-2, the V gene TRBV28, with a possible D match to TRBD1 (6 bases). Germline-derived CDR1 and CDR2 are MDHEN and SYDVKM. This CDR3 has 15 amino acids. Trimming took off 5 bases at V and 2 bases at J, with 15 bases between the two ends. CDR3 in amino acids: CASSLPITGNYGYTF. The CDR3 DNA is TGTGCCAGCAGTCTCCCGATCACAGGGAACTATGGCTACACCTTC.

This clonotype occurred many times. The rearrangement joins TRBV28 to TRBJ2-1; TRBD2 matches at 7 bases. CDR1 and CDR2 from the germline V gene are MDHEN and SYDVKM. The length of the CDR3 is 16 residues. V was pared by 8 bases and J by 7 bases, with 17 bases of the junction left unmatched. In DNA form, the CDR3 reads TGTGCCAGCCGACCGGGGGGAGGGATTCCTCAAAATGAGCAGTTCTTC. Translation gives CASRPGGGIPQNEQFF.